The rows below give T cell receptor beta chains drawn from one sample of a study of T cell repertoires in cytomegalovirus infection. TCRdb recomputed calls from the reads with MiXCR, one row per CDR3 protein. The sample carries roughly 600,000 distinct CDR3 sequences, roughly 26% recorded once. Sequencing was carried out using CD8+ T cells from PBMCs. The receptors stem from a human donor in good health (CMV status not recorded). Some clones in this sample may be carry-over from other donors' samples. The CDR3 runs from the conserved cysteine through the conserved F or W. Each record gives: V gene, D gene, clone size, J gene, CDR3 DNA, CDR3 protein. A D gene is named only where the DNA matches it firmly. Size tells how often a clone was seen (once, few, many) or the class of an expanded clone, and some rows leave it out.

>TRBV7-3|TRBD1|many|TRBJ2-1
TGTGCCAGCAGCTTAACTTCCGGGACAGGGTACAATGAGCAGTTCTTC
CASSLTSGTGYNEQFF
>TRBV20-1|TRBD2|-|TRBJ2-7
TGCAGTGCTAGAGCCCCTAGCGGGGGCCTCTCCGAGCAGTACTTC
CSARAPSGGLSEQYF
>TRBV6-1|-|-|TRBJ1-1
TGTGTCAGCAGTGAAGCGGTCGGGGTTATGAACACTGAAGCTTTCTTT
CVSSEAVGVMNTEAFF
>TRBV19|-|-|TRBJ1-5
TGTGCCAGTAGTGGGTACTCCGGGAGCAATCAGCCCCAGCATTTT
CASSGYSGSNQPQHF
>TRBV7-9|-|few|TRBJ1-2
TGTGCCAGCAGCTTACAGGGTTCGGTTCATGGCTACACCTTC
CASSLQGSVHGYTF
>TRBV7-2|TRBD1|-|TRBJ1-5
TGTGTCAGCAGCCGGACAGGGGGCAATCAGCCCCAGCAGTTT
CVSSRTGGNQPQQF
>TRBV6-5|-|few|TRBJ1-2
TGTGCCAGCAGTTACGAGGGGGGAATGAGCGGCTACACCTTC
CASSYEGGMSGYTF
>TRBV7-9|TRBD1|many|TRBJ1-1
TGTGCCAGCAGTCCACAGGGGACTGAAGCTTTCTTT
CASSPQGTEAFF
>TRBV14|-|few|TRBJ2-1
TGTGCCAGCAGCCAAGAGGGGGAAGGCTCCTACAATGAGCAGTTCTTC
CASSQEGEGSYNEQFF
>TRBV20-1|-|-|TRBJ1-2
TGCAGTGCTATTCACCTAAACTCGGTTAACTATGGCTACACCTTC
CSAIHLNSVNYGYTF
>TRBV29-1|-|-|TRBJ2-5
TGCAGCGTTGAAGTCCCTAATAGGCGAGAGACCCAGTACTTC
CSVEVPNRRETQYF
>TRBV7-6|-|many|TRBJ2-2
TGTGCCAGCAGCTTAGATGGGTACGGGGAGCTGTTTTTT
CASSLDGYGELFF
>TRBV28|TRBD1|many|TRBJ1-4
TGTGCCACCTTGGACAGGGGCTACGAAAAACTGTTTTTT
CATLDRGYEKLFF
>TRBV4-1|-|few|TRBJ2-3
TGCGCCAGCAGCCAGGACTGGACTGCCACAGATACGCAGTATTTT
CASSQDWTATDTQYF
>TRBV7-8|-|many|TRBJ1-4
TGTGCCAGCAGCTTGAATTTTGGTGAAAAACTGTTTTTT
CASSLNFGEKLFF
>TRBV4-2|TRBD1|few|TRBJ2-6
TGTGCCAGCAGCCCTAAGGGGCAGGGGGCGTTTGGGGCCAACGTCCTGACTTTC
CASSPKGQGAFGANVLTF
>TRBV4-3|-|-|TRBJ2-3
TGCGCCAGCAGCCCCTTGGGACCACAAGATACGCAGTATTTT
CASSPLGPQDTQYF
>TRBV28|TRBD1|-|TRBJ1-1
TGTGCCAGCAGTTCACTGCGGACAGGGGGAAGAAACACTGAAGCTTTCTTT
CASSSLRTGGRNTEAFF
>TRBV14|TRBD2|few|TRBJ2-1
TGTGCCAGCAGCCAATACGCGGGGACTAGCGGGGCCTATGAGCAGTTCTTC
CASSQYAGTSGAYEQFF
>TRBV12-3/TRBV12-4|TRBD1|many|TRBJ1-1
TGTGCCAGCAACGACAGGGGTGAGACTGAAGCTTTCTTT
CASNDRGETEAFF
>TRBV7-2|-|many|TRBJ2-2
TGTGCCAGCAGCTACGGGTACCGGGTACTGAACACCGGGGAGCTGTTTTTT
CASSYGYRVLNTGELFF
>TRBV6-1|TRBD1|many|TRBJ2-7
TGTGCCAGCAAGGGACAGAGCTCCTACGAGCAGTACTTC
CASKGQSSYEQYF
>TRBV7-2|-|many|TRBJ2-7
TGTGCCAGCAGCTTAACCCCAGCCTCCTACGAGCAGTACTTC
CASSLTPASYEQYF
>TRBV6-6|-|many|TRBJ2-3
TGTGCCAGCAGTTACTCGGACCCCACAGATACGCAGTATTTT
CASSYSDPTDTQYF
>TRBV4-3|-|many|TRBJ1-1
TGCGCCAGCAGCCAAGTAGTGGGATACACTGAAGCTTTCTTT
CASSQVVGYTEAFF
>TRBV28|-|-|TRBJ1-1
TGTGCCAGCAAGTTTTACCTGGACCAGAACACTGAAGCTTTCTTT
CASKFYLDQNTEAFF
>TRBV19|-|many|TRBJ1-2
TGTGCCAGTAGTGAGAGTATTGGCGACAGCTATGGCTACACCTTC
CASSESIGDSYGYTF
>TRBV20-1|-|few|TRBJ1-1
TGCAGTGTCCAGTGGGCAGTTGAAGCTTTCTTT
CSVQWAVEAFF
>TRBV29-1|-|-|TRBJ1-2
TGCAGCGTCGATGAAGAACCCCCGTTGGATGGCTACACCTTC
CSVDEEPPLDGYTF
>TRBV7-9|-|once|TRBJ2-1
TGTGCCAGCAGCTTAAAGTCTAATGAGCAGTTCTTC
CASSLKSNEQFF
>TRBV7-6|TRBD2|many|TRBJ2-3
TGTGCCAGCAGTCCTAGACTAGCGGGGGGCCCAGATACGCAGTATTTT
CASSPRLAGGPDTQYF
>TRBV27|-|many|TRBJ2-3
TGTGCCAGCAGCCCCCGCACAGATACGCAGTATTTT
CASSPRTDTQYF
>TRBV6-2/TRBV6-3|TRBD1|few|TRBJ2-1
TGTGCCAGCAGTTACCTACAAGGGGGCGGTGGCAATGAGCAGTTCTTC
CASSYLQGGGGNEQFF
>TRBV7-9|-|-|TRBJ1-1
TGTGCCAGCAGCTTAGTCTCCAGGGGAGGCACTGAAGCTTTCTTT
CASSLVSRGGTEAFF
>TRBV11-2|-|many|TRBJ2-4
TGTGCCAGCAGCTTAGCGCCAGGGGTAGCCAAAAACATTCAGTACTTC
CASSLAPGVAKNIQYF
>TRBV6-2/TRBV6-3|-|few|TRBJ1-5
TGTGCCAGCACCTCGGGACGGTTGCCCCAGCATTTT
CASTSGRLPQHF
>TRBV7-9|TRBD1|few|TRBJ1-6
TGTGCCAGCAGCTTAGCCCTCCGACAGGGCTCCTATAATTCACCCCTCCACTTT
CASSLALRQGSYNSPLHF
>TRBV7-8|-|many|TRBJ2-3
TGTGCCAGCGGGATTAGTAGCGGATGGGGCACAGATACGCAGTATTTT
CASGISSGWGTDTQYF
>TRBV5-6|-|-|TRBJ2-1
TGTGCCAGCAGCCGCGAGATGTACAATGAGCAGTTCTTC
CASSREMYNEQFF
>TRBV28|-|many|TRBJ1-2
TGTGCCAGCAGTTTGGGAACTGGGGGCTACACCTTC
CASSLGTGGYTF
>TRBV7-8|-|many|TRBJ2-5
TGTGCCAGCAGCCCGGGACAATCAACCCAAGAGACCCAGTACTTC
CASSPGQSTQETQYF
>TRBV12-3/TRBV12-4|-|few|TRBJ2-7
TGTGCCAGCAGGGGGCACGGCGAGCAGTACTTC
CASRGHGEQYF
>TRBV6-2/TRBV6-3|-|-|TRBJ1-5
TGTGCCAGCAGTTACTTCGAACACAATCAGCCCCAGCATTTT
CASSYFEHNQPQHF
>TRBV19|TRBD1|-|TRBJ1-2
TGTGCCAGTAGTAAGACAGGGTTAGACTATGGCTACACCTTC
CASSKTGLDYGYTF
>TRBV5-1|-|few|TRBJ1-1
TGCGCCAGCAGCTTGAGGACGGATATGAACACTGAAGCTTTCTTT
CASSLRTDMNTEAFF
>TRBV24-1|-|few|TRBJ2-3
TGTGCCACCAGTGATATAGGGGGTACTAGCACAGATACGCAGTATTTT
CATSDIGGTSTDTQYF
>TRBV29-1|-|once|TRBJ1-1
TGCAGCATTGAAGGAGACAGACTTGAAGCTTTCTTT
CSIEGDRLEAFF
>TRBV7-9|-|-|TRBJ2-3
TGTGCCAGCAGCTCAATCCCAGGACGGGATCCTAGCACAGATACGCAGTATTTT
CASSSIPGRDPSTDTQYF
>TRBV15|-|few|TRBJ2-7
TGTGCCACCAGCAGAGTCGGGCAAGCCGAGCAGTACTTC
CATSRVGQAEQYF
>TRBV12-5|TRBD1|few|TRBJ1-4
TGTGCTAGTGGTTTGGCCGGGACAGGGGATGAAAAACTGTTTTTT
CASGLAGTGDEKLFF
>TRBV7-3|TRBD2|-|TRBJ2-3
TGTGCCAGCAGTTCTAACGGGGGGGCCGGGGATACGCAGTATTTT
CASSSNGGAGDTQYF
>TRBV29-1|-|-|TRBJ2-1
TGCAGCGCCGCACCCGGGACGTTCTACAATGAGCAGTTCTTC
CSAAPGTFYNEQFF
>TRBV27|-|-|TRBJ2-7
TGTGCCAGCAGTCCTTGGGAAGGCTCCTACGAGCAGTACTTC
CASSPWEGSYEQYF
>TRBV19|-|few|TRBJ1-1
TGTGCCAGTAGCTCCCAGGGCTCGGGCACTGAAGCTTTCTTT
CASSSQGSGTEAFF
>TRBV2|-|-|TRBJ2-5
TGTGCCAGCAGTGAATGGTACCAAGAGACCCAGTACTTC
CASSEWYQETQYF
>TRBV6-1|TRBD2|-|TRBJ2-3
TGTGCCAGCAGGAAAGGCACCATTAGCGGGGCTAGCGCAGATACGCAGTATTTT
CASRKGTISGASADTQYF
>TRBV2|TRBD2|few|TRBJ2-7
TGTGCCAGCAGTGAAACGGTAGCGGGGGGCTACGAGCAGTACTTC
CASSETVAGGYEQYF
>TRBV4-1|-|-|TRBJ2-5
TGCGCCAGCAGCCAAGCCCGGGACGGGGAGACCCAGTACTTC
CASSQARDGETQYF